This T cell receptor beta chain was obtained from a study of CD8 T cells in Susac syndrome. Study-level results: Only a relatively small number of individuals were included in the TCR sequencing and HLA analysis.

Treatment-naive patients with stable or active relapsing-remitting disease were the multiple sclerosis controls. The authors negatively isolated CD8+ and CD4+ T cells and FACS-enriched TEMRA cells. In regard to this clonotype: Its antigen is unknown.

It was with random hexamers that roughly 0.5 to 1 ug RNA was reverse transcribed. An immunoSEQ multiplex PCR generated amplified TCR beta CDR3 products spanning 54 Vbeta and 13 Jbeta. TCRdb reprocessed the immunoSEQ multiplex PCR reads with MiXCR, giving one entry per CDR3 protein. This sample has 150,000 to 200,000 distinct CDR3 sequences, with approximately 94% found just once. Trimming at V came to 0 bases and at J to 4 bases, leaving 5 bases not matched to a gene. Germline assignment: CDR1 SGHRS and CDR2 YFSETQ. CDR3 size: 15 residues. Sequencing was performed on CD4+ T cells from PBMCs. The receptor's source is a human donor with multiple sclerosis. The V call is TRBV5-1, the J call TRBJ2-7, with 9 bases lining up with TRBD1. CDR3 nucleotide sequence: TGCGCCAGCAGCTTGGGGGACAGGGATTTATACGAGCAGTACTTC. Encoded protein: CASSLGDRDLYEQYF.